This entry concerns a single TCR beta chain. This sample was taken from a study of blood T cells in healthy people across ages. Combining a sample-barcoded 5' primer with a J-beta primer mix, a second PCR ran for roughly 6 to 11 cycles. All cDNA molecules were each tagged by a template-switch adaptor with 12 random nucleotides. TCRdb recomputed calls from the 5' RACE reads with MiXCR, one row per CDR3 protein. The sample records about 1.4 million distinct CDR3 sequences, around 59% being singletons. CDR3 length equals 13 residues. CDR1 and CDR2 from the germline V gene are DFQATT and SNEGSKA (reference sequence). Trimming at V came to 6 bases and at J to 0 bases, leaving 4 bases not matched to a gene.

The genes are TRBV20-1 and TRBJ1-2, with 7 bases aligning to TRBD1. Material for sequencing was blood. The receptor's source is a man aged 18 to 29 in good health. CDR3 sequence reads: CSAKGQSNYGYTF. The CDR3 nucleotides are TGCAGTGCAAAGGGACAGTCTAACTATGGCTACACCTTC.